This T cell receptor beta chain comes out of a study of T cells in Graves' hyperthyroidism and ophthalmopathy. The table lists this clonotype with many counts. The investigators amplified TCR beta CDR3 regions from RNA transcripts. First-round RT-PCR targeting the TCR CDR3 was performed with the HTBI primer set. TCRdb itself ran the multiplex PCR reads through MiXCR, one entry per CDR3 protein. The sample lists about 380,000 distinct CDR3 sequences, roughly 14% occurring once. Per the germline V gene, CDR1 is LGHNT and CDR2 is FRNRAP. The CDR3 totals 11 residues. Trimming shortened V by 5 bases and J by 2 bases, and 2 bases separated the two germline ends.

Sequencing was performed on blood. The receptor's source is a woman aged 60-75 years with Graves' hyperthyroidism. The rearrangement links TRBV12-5 to TRBJ2-3; D is unclear. CDR3 bases: TGTGCTAGTGGTCACACAGATACGCAGTATTTT. Translated: CASGHTDTQYF.